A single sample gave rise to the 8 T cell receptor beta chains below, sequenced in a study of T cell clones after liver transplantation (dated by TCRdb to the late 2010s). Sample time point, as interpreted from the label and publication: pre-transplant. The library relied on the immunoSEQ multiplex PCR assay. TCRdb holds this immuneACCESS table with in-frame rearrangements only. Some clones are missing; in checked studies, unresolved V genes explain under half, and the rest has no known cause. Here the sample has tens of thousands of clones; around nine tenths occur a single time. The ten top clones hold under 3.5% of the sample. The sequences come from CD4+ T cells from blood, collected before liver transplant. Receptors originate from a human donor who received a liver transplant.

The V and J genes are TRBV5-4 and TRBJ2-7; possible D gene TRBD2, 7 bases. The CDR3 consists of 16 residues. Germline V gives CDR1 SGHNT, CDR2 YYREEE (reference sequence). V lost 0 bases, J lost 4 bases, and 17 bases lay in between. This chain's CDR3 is CASSLVGGARQYEQYF. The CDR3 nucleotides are TGTGCCAGCAGCTTGGTTGGGGGGGCGAGGCAATACGAGCAGTACTTC.

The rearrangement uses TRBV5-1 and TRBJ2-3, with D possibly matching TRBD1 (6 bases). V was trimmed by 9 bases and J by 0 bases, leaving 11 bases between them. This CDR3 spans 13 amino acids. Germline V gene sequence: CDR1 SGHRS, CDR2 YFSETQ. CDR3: CATATGSTDTQYF. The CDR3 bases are TGCGCCACGGCGACAGGTAGCACAGATACGCAGTATTTT. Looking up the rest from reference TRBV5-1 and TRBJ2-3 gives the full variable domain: KAGVTQTPRYLIKTRGQQVTLSCSPISGHRSVSWYQQTPGQGLQFLFEYFSETQRNKGNFPGRFSGRQFSNSRSEMNVSTLELGDSALYLCATATGSTDTQYFGPGTRLTVL.

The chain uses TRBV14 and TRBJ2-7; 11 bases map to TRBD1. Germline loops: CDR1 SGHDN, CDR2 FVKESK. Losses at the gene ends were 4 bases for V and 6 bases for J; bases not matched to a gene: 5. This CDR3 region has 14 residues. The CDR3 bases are TGTGCCAGCAGCCCCCGGACAGGGGGCGCCGAGCAGTACTTC. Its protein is CASSPRTGGAEQYF. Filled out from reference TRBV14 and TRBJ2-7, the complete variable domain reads EAGVTQFPSHSVIEKGQTVTLRCDPISGHDNLYWYRRVMGKEIKFLLHFVKESKQDESGMPNNRFLAERTGGTYSTLKVQPAELEDSGVYFCASSPRTGGAEQYFGPGTRLTVT.

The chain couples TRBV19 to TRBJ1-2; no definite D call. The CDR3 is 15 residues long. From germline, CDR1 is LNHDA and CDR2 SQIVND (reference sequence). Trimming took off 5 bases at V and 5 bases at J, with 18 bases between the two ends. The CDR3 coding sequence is TGTGCCAGTAGTCCCCCAATATCTAAACCATATGGCTACACCTTC. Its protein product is CASSPPISKPYGYTF.

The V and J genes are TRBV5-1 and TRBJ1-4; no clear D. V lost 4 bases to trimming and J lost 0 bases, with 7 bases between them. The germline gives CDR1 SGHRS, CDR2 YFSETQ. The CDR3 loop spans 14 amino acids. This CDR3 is CASSIGATNEKLFF. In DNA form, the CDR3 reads TGCGCCAGCAGCATAGGAGCAACTAATGAAAAACTGTTTTTT. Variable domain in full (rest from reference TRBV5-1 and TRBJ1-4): KAGVTQTPRYLIKTRGQQVTLSCSPISGHRSVSWYQQTPGQGLQFLFEYFSETQRNKGNFPGRFSGRQFSNSRSEMNVSTLELGDSALYLCASSIGATNEKLFFGSGTQLSVL.

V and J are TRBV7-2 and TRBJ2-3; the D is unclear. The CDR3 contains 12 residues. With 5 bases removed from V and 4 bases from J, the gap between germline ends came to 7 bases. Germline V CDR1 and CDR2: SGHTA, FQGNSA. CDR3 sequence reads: CASSTGSDTQYF. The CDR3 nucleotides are TGTGCCAGCAGCACCGGATCAGATACGCAGTATTTT.

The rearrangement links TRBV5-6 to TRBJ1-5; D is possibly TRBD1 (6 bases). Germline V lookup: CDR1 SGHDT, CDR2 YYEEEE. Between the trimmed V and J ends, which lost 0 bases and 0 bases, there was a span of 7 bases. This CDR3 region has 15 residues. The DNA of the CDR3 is TGTGCCAGCAGCTTGGGGACAGTTAGCAATCAGCCCCAGCATTTT. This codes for CASSLGTVSNQPQHF.

The CDR3, as DNA: TGTGCCAGCAGCCAAAGACAGGGGAAGGAAGAGACCCAGTACTTC. It specifies CASSQRQGKEETQYF. The chain couples TRBV27 to TRBJ2-5; TRBD1 agrees at 8 bases. V lost 6 bases, J lost 3 bases, and 9 bases stayed unmatched. Germline CDR1 reads MNHEY; CDR2 reads SMNVEV (reference sequence). This CDR3 has 15 amino acids.